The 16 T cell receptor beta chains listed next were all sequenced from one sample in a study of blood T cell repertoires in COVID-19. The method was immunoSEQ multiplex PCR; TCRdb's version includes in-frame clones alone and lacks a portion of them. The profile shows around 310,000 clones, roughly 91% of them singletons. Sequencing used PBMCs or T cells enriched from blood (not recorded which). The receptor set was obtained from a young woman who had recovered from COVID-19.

CDR3 bases: TGCAGTGCTAGTTTCGGAGCGGGCTATGGCTACACCTTC. Encoded protein: CSASFGAGYGYTF. The chain employs TRBV20-1 and TRBJ1-2; D uncertain. The germline V gene has CDR1 DFQATT and CDR2 SNEGSKA (reference sequence). The length of the CDR3 is 13 residues. Trimming took 3 bases from V and 4 from J, leaving 12 bases between them.

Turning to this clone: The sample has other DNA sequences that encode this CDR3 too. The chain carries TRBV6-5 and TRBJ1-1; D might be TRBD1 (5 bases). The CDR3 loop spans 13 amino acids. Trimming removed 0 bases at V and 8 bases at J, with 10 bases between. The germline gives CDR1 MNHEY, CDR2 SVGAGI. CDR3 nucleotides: TGTGCCAGCAGTTACTCGGAGGGGACCGAAGCTTTCTTT. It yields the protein CASSYSEGTEAFF.

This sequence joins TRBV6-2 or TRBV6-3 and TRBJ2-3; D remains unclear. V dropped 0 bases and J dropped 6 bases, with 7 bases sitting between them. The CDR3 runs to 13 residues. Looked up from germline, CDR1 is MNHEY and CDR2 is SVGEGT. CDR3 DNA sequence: TGTGCCAGCAGTTACTCGAACGGGGATACGCAGTATTTT. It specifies CASSYSNGDTQYF.

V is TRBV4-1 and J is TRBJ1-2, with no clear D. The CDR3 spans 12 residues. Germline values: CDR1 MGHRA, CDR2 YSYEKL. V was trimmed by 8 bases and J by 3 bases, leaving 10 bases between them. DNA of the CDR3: TGCGCCAGCTTAACGGAGGACTATGGCTACACCTTC. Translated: CASLTEDYGYTF.

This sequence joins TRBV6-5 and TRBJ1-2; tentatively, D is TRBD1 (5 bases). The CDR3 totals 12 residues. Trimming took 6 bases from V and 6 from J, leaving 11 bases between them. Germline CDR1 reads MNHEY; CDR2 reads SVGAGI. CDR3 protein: CASRNRPDGYTF. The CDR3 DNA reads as TGTGCCAGCAGGAACAGGCCTGATGGCTACACCTTC.

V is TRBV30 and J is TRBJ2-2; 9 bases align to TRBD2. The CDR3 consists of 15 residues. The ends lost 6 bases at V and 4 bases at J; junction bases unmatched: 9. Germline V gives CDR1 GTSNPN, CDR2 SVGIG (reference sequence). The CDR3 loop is CACDSGSGVTGELFF. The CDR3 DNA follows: TGTGCCTGTGATAGCGGGAGCGGAGTCACCGGGGAGCTGTTTTTT.

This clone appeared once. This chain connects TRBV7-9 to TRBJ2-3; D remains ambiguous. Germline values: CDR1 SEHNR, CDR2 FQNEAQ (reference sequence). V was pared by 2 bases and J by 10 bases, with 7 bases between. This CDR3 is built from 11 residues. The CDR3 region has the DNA TGTGCCAGCAGCTTACTAGTAGCGCAGTATTTT. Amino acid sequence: CASSLLVAQYF.

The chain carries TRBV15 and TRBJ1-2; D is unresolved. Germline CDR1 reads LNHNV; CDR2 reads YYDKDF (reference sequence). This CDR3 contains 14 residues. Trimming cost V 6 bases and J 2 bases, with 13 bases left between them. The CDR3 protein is CATRMEGRNYGYTF. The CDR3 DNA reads TGTGCCACCAGAATGGAGGGTAGGAACTATGGCTACACCTTC.

DNA of the CDR3: TGTGCCAGCAGCCCCCGGGTAACTAATGAAAAACTGTTTTTT. It translates to CASSPRVTNEKLFF. The chain is built from TRBV2 and TRBJ1-4, with D unresolved. CDR3 length: 14 amino acids. Germline loops: CDR1 SNHLY, CDR2 FYNNEI. Trimming left V 6 bases short and J 1 base short, with 9 bases between.

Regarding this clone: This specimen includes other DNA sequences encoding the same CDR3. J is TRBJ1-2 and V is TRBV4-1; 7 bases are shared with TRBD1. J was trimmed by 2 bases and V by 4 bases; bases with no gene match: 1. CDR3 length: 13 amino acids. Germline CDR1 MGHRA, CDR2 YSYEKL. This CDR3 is CASSRDRNYGYTF. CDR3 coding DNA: TGCGCCAGCAGCCGGGACAGAAACTATGGCTACACCTTC.

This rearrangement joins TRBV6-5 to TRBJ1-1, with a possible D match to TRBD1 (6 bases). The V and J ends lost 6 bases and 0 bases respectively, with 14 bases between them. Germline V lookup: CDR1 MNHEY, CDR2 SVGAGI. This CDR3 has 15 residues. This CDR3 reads CASSILRGLNTEAFF. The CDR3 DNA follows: TGTGCCAGCAGCATCCTCAGGGGATTGAACACTGAAGCTTTCTTT.

This CDR3 reads CASSQDITGADATNEKLFF. In DNA, the CDR3 is TGCGCCAGCAGCCAAGATATAACAGGGGCGGACGCAACTAATGAAAAACTGTTTTTT. The chain recombines TRBV4-1 with TRBJ1-4, with 7 bases lining up with TRBD1. Germline V gene sequence: CDR1 MGHRA, CDR2 YSYEKL. This CDR3 has 19 amino acids. The trim removed 0 bases at V and 0 bases at J, leaving 10 bases unmatched.

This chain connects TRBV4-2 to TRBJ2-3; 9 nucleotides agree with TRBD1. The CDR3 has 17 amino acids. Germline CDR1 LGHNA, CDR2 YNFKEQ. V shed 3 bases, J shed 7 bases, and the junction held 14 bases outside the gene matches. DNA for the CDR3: TGTGCCAGCAGCCAGGAATCCGGGACAGGGTATCCTAATACGCAGTATTTT. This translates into CASSQESGTGYPNTQYF.

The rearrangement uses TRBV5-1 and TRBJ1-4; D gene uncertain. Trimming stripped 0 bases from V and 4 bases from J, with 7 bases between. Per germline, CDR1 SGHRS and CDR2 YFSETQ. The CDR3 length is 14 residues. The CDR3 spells CASSLERVNEKLFF. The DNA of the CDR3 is TGCGCCAGCAGCTTGGAACGGGTTAATGAAAAACTGTTTTTT.

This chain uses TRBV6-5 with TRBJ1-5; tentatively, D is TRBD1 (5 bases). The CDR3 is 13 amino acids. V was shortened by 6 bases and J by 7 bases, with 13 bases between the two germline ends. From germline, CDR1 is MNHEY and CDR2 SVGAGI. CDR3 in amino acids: CASRKMEGQPQHF. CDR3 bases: TGTGCCAGCAGGAAAATGGAGGGGCAGCCCCAGCATTTT.

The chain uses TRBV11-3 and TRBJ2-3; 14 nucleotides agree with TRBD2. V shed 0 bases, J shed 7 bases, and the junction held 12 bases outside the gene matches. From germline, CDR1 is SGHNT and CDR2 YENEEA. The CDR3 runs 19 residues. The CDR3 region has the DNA TGTGCCAGCAGCTTAGAGGGACTAGCGGGAGAGGGCCCCAACAATACGCAGTATTTT. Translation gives CASSLEGLAGEGPNNTQYF. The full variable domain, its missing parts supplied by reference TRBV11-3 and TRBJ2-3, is EAGVVQSPRYKIIEKKQPVAFWCNPISGHNTLYWYLQNLGQGPELLIRYENEEAVDDSQLPKDRFSAERLKGVDSTLKIQPAELGDSAVYLCASSLEGLAGEGPNNTQYFGPGTRLTVL.